This T cell receptor (beta chain) was recovered during a study of cytomegalovirus exposure and HLA in healthy donors (dated by TCRdb to the late 2010s). In terms of the full investigation: An earlier analysis of 550 to 700 of the donors reported about 290 Gb of sequence data and around 110 million unique TCR beta sequences from 150 million to 200 million T cells. Roughly 300 gigabases of sequencing data and 91 million or so unique TCR sequences made up an early release that covered 640 HLA-typed donors. The genetic ancestry cluster associated with self-reported Caucasian donors included about 84% of the roughly 380 genotyped donors. The study was designed to test whether signatures of past pathogen exposure could be identified by cataloging public T cell receptors. The study used immunosequencing to profile the T cell repertoires of 670 or so subjects and linked those repertoires to cytomegalovirus serostatus. Along with the approximately 600-subject first cohort, a separate validation cohort of around 120 different subjects was used. To predict cytomegalovirus infection status, the study brought together high-throughput TCR immunosequencing, statistical association of individual TCRs with disease status, and machine learning. In a later analysis, previously published TCR beta repertoires from fewer than 750 donors were re-analyzed and high-resolution HLA genotyping was added so that TCR occurrence patterns could be studied. The later analysis used no new phenotypic data to find candidate immune exposures, relying instead on TCR beta sequences and their occurrence across donors. An earlier analysis of several hundred of the donors applied high-throughput TCR beta sequencing to assess whether each TCR beta V gene segment acted as functional or pseudogenic. Donor age, sex, ethnicity and CMV serostatus were collected together with the repertoire data. A later genetic analysis took genome-wide SNP genotypes for about three fifths of the 666 donors and used that subset as a discovery cohort. All discovery cohort repertoires had been generated using a single sequencing platform. HLA typing covered class I and class II loci at four-digit resolution. The number of donors typed differed by locus, with about 629-630 for A, B, C, DRB1 and DQB1, around 500 for DQA1, 606 for DPA1, and around 450 for DPB1. Four or five DR-DQ haplotypes were handled as single units for association and clustering because linkage in the cohort was strong. On average, roughly 250,000 unique TCR beta nucleotide sequences were sequenced per donor among about 400 genotyped donors of the cohort, with around 19% of those sequences being non-productive. Overall study outcomes, separate from this receptor: The presence/absence analyses assumed that sequencing depth was roughly uniform across donors, and that assumption may not be true. Most CMV-associated TCR beta chains appeared to be HLA-restricted in a later analysis, and the HLA associations seemed to be driven largely by CMV exposure. It was suggested by the authors that the approach could potentially be generalized to other disease states and immunological phenotypes. Only TCR beta chains were sequenced in this cohort, and the absence of alpha or paired-chain data limited detectable features. Immune exposure information for the cohort was limited to CMV serostatus. Strong co-occurrence of HLA alleles, especially DR and DQ, made assigning TCR associations to individual alleles difficult. A group of highly shared sequence variants was considered likely to be a technical artifact of the sequencing pipeline. In vitro tests confirmed that a few of the cytomegalovirus-associated TCR beta chains recognize cytomegalovirus antigens. According to a later analysis, TCR association rates differed among HLA loci, with DRB1 alleles showing the most associated TCRs and HLA-C alleles showing the fewest. According to a later analysis, parvovirus B19, influenza, CMV and Epstein-Barr virus appeared linked to several top co-occurrence clusters. The earlier analysis of almost 600 of the donors excluded 15 to 20 rarely observed V segments, including chromosome 9 orphons, because counts were too low. In a later analysis, 16,951 TCR beta sequences were associated with specific HLA alleles at a false discovery rate of 0.05. Linkage disequilibrium might explain the correlated functional status among segregating V segments, but an unknown experimental factor could not be ruled out. The 87-base-pair reads could not distinguish some IMGT-functional V segments, including TRBV6-2 and TRBV6-3, so those segments were excluded. In a later genetic analysis, a missense DCLRE1C variant was associated with V-gene and J-gene trimming of TCR beta chains, and the association was replicated in an independent cohort. A later analysis found that HLA-associated TCR beta chains were more clonally expanded and had lower generation probabilities than equally common non-associated chains. The study gave a list of 150 to 200 TCR beta chains associated with cytomegalovirus. In an earlier analysis of a few hundred of the donors, most TCR beta V segments were observed in productive rearrangements about 87% or about 30% of the time, broadly matching IMGT annotations. The classifier was reported to diagnose cytomegalovirus status with high specificity and sensitivity in both the original and validation cohorts. According to a later genetic analysis, donors in an Asian-associated ancestry cluster had fewer N-insertions in productive TCRs than the roughly 700-donor mean. Across donors, most TCR sequences were observed very rarely, whereas some public TCRs were present in many individuals. Because HLA typing was unavailable for some donors at each locus, only the typed subset was used in association tests. A further reported finding was that TCR beta sequences accurately predicted the HLA-A and HLA-B alleles for most subjects in the first cohort.

The CDR3 runs 13 amino acids, cysteine and phenylalanine included. Kept here is only the CDR3 DNA, which spans 39 bases and is read in frame from base 1. Per the germline V gene, SGHRS is the CDR1 and YFSETQ is the CDR2. V trim: 4 bases; J trim: 6 bases; unmatched bases: 2. This clone appeared once. No antigen is known for it. Base qualities are not provided; no much larger clone lies one nucleotide away. The method was the immunoSEQ multiplex PCR assay. The multiplex PCR relied on a mix of 60 forward primers for TCR Vbeta segments and 13 reverse primers for TCR Jbeta segments. The CDR3 region of rearranged TCR beta genes was amplified from genomic DNA by a multiplex PCR assay. The Illumina HiSeq System was used to sequence the amplified TCR beta libraries as 87-base-pair reads. On the authors' methods: Across the 500 to 700 repertoires, a later analysis counted around 80 million unique TCR beta chains, roughly 11 million of which were shared by at least two donors. Raw reads were error-corrected and collapsed into unique sequences with a nearest-neighbor algorithm that merged closely related sequences to remove PCR and sequencing errors. To assign V, D and J gene segments, CDR3 sequences were aligned to IMGT reference sequences. Each retained sequence needed at least a six-nucleotide match to both a V gene segment and a J gene segment. Rearrangements were called productive when the CDR3 lacked stop codons and stayed in frame with V and J; all others were non-productive. Following IMGT convention, CDR3 was defined as the stretch from the second conserved V-encoded cysteine to the conserved J-encoded phenylalanine. The earlier analysis of some 540 of the donors excluded any sequence lacking an unambiguous match to a single V gene segment. An earlier analysis of around 600 of the donors classified V segments as functional when productive rearrangements were above 56.7% and as segregating when the standard deviation between donors was above 5%. A statistical classification framework was built for diagnosing cytomegalovirus status from the catalog of TCR beta chain sequences. In a later analysis, V and J genes were assigned by comparing TCR nucleotide sequences against IMGT/GENE-DB human TR gene sequences. The TCRdist pipeline was used in a later analysis to assign CDR3 sequences and most-parsimonious VDJ recombination scenarios. In a later analysis, each TCR beta chain was defined by its CDR3 amino acid sequence together with its V-gene family, and reads without a unique V-gene family were excluded. A later analysis removed 550 to 700 highly shared, low-generation-probability nucleotide sequences to deal with suspected cross-contamination and a sequencing artifact. A later analysis calculated a clonal expansion index for each public chain from normalized within-repertoire ranks of inferred template counts. In a later analysis, generation probabilities were computed with a VDJ recombination model fitted to out-of-frame rearrangements, and the resulting probabilities were checked against IGoR. In a later analysis, TCR-TCR, TCR-HLA and TCR-CMV co-occurrence was scored with hypergeometric tests, and a repertoire-size bias correction was applied to TCR pairs. In a later analysis, false discovery rates were estimated by permuting HLA or CMV assignments 20 times. A later analysis grouped co-occurring TCRs with DBSCAN, adding TCRdist sequence similarity when clustering within HLA-allele-positive subsets. Co-occurrence clustering excluded repertoires with fewer than 30,000 or more than 120,000 public chains, plus five with anomalous nucleotide sharing. The source is immuneACCESS, and TCRdb retained only in-frame sequences with V and J called. Part of the clones is not carried over; for the studies checked, unresolved V genes explain less than half of this, and the remainder is unexplained. The V and J calls and clone size come from that table; D and trimming were worked out from the DNA. The sample contains under 150,000 clones, 68% of them found a single time. The top ten constitute about 4.7% of the sample.

The cohort was made up of several hundred healthy bone marrow donors. At the time of sampling, all cohort members were nominally healthy, though unrecorded immune exposures were likely present. The donor was CMV seronegative and belonged to the group of 350 or so seronegative cohort members. A peripheral blood sample was provided by each donor, and peripheral blood mononuclear cells were used for TCR beta sequencing. Genomic DNA extraction from the blood cell samples was performed with the Qiagen DNeasy Blood Extraction Kit. Input material: PBMCs. The clonotype originates from a man aged 55-75 years in good health and CMV-seronegative. The rearranged chain carries TRBV5-1 and TRBJ2-7, with 12 middle bases fitting TRBD2. The sequence in DNA is TGCGCCAGCAGCGCGACTAGCGGGAGCGAGCAGTACTTC. This encodes CASSATSGSEQYF.